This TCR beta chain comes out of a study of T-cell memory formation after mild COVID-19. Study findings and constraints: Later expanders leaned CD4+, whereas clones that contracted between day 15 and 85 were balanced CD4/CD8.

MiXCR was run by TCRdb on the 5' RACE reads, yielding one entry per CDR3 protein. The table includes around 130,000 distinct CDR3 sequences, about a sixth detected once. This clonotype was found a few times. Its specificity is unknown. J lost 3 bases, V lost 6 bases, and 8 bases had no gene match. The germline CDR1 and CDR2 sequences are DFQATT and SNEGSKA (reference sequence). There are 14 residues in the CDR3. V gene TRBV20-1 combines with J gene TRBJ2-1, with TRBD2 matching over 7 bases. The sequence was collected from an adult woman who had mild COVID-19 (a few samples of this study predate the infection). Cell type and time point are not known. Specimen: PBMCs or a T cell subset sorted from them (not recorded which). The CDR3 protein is CSARLASDYNEQFF. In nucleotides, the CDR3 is TGCAGTGCCCGACTAGCTTCCGACTACAATGAGCAGTTCTTC.